A selection of T cell receptor beta chains follows, all from one sample in a study of blood T cell repertoires in COVID-19. Using immunoSEQ multiplex PCR, the repertoire was profiled, and TCRdb retains in-frame clones only, with some absent. Here the sample spans fewer than 250,000 clones, approximately 78% being singletons. Sample: peripheral blood. The receptor set was obtained from a woman in her thirties or forties with acute or convalescent COVID-19. Each CDR3 is given with its conserved first and last residue. A D gene is named only where the DNA matches it firmly. A row's size may be missing; if present it is once, few, many or a size class.

j_call: TRBJ1-2; d_call: .; clone_size: .; v_call: TRBV5-1; cdr3_nt: TGCGCCAGCAGCTTCAACGGGGGAGACTATGGCTACACCTTC; cdr3_aa: CASSFNGGDYGYTF
j_call: TRBJ2-2; d_call: TRBD2; clone_size: .; v_call: TRBV11-3; cdr3_nt: TGTGCCAGCAGCCGCCTCTCGGGACTAGCGGGGGCCCCTGGCACCGGGGAGCTGTTTTTT; cdr3_aa: CASSRLSGLAGAPGTGELFF
j_call: TRBJ2-3; d_call: TRBD2; clone_size: .; v_call: TRBV18; cdr3_nt: TGTGCCAGCTCACCACCCGGACTAGCGGGGGGTACAGATACGCAGTATTTT; cdr3_aa: CASSPPGLAGGTDTQYF
j_call: TRBJ2-7; d_call: .; clone_size: .; v_call: TRBV29-1; cdr3_nt: TGCAGCGTTGGCGACAGTACCTACGAGCAGTACTTC; cdr3_aa: CSVGDSTYEQYF
j_call: TRBJ2-5; d_call: TRBD2; clone_size: .; v_call: TRBV2; cdr3_nt: TGTGCCAGCAGTCGGAATAGCGGGCAAGAGACCCAGTACTTC; cdr3_aa: CASSRNSGQETQYF
j_call: TRBJ2-7; d_call: TRBD1; clone_size: .; v_call: TRBV4-3; cdr3_nt: TGCGCCAGCAGCCAAGTATCATGGCAGGGGGCCCACGAGCAGTACTTC; cdr3_aa: CASSQVSWQGAHEQYF
j_call: TRBJ2-7; d_call: .; clone_size: .; v_call: TRBV2; cdr3_nt: TGTGCCAGCACCCGCGGCCGTATATCCACCTACGAGCAGTACTTC; cdr3_aa: CASTRGRISTYEQYF
j_call: TRBJ2-1; d_call: .; clone_size: .; v_call: TRBV3-1/TRBV3-2; cdr3_nt: TGTGCCAGCAGCCAATCCCCAACCGGCGGGGGCCCGTACAATGAGCAGTTCTTC; cdr3_aa: CASSQSPTGGGPYNEQFF
j_call: TRBJ2-1; d_call: .; clone_size: .; v_call: TRBV7-9; cdr3_nt: TGTGCCAGCAGTCCTGCTGGGGCAGACAATGAGCAGTTCTTC; cdr3_aa: CASSPAGADNEQFF
j_call: TRBJ2-1; d_call: .; clone_size: .; v_call: TRBV21-1; cdr3_nt: TGTGCCAGCAGCATTGTAGCGGGAGGCTACAATGAGCAGTTCTTC; cdr3_aa: CASSIVAGGYNEQFF
j_call: TRBJ2-1; d_call: TRBD2; clone_size: .; v_call: TRBV6-2/TRBV6-3; cdr3_nt: TGTGCCAGCAGCCCGACTAGCGGGACGGGTTTGGACAATGAGCAGTTCTTC; cdr3_aa: CASSPTSGTGLDNEQFF
j_call: TRBJ2-7; d_call: .; clone_size: once; v_call: TRBV11-2; cdr3_nt: TGTGCCAGCAGCTTAGGTCAGGGGAGAGGGTACGAGCAGTACTTC; cdr3_aa: CASSLGQGRGYEQYF
j_call: TRBJ2-7; d_call: .; clone_size: .; v_call: TRBV9; cdr3_nt: TGTGCCAGCAGCGTAAAAGGGGGTGACTCCCTTGGGCAGTACTTC; cdr3_aa: CASSVKGGDSLGQYF
j_call: TRBJ1-2; d_call: .; clone_size: .; v_call: TRBV3-1/TRBV3-2; cdr3_nt: TGTGCCAGCAGCCGCAGGACTAACTATGGCTACACCTTC; cdr3_aa: CASSRRTNYGYTF
j_call: TRBJ2-7; d_call: .; clone_size: .; v_call: TRBV21-1; cdr3_nt: TGTGCCAGCAGCAGCCCGGGACTAGCGGGGGGACCCAGCTCCTACGAGCAGTACTTC; cdr3_aa: CASSSPGLAGGPSSYEQYF
j_call: TRBJ2-1; d_call: TRBD2; clone_size: .; v_call: TRBV19; cdr3_nt: TGTGCCAGTAGTATAGACCTGGGGACTAGCGGGAGCTGGAATGAGCAGTTCTTC; cdr3_aa: CASSIDLGTSGSWNEQFF
j_call: TRBJ2-3; d_call: .; clone_size: .; v_call: TRBV3-1/TRBV3-2; cdr3_nt: TGTGCCAGCAGCCTTAACTTCTTCTCCGGGAATACGCAGTATTTT; cdr3_aa: CASSLNFFSGNTQYF
j_call: TRBJ2-7; d_call: .; clone_size: .; v_call: TRBV27; cdr3_nt: TGTGCCAGCAGTTTACTGGGGCAAGCCTACGAGCAGTACTTC; cdr3_aa: CASSLLGQAYEQYF
j_call: TRBJ2-1; d_call: TRBD2; clone_size: .; v_call: TRBV19; cdr3_nt: TGTGCCAGTAGTCCGCCGCCGCGACTAGCCTACTACAATGAGCAGTTCTTC; cdr3_aa: CASSPPPRLAYYNEQFF
j_call: TRBJ2-7; d_call: .; clone_size: .; v_call: TRBV6-5; cdr3_nt: TGTGCCAGCGGTTCTTCGGGCTCCTACGAGCAGTACTTC; cdr3_aa: CASGSSGSYEQYF
j_call: TRBJ2-1; d_call: TRBD2; clone_size: .; v_call: TRBV27; cdr3_nt: TGTGCCAGCAGTTATCTTAATTTCGGACTAGCCAATGAGCAGTTCTTC; cdr3_aa: CASSYLNFGLANEQFF
j_call: TRBJ1-5; d_call: TRBD1; clone_size: medium-sized; v_call: TRBV19; cdr3_nt: TGTGCCAGTAGTATCGGACGGGACAGGGAGGGTCAGCCCCAGCATTTT; cdr3_aa: CASSIGRDREGQPQHF
j_call: TRBJ1-2; d_call: TRBD1; clone_size: .; v_call: TRBV27; cdr3_nt: TGTGCCAGCAGTCTAAGACAGGGCGGGTATAATGGCTACACCTTC; cdr3_aa: CASSLRQGGYNGYTF
j_call: TRBJ1-2; d_call: TRBD1; clone_size: .; v_call: TRBV9; cdr3_nt: TGTGGATTGTGGAGGGACAGACAACTCTCATTCTATGGCTACACCTTC; cdr3_aa: CGLWRDRQLSFYGYTF
j_call: TRBJ1-1; d_call: TRBD1; clone_size: .; v_call: TRBV6-5; cdr3_nt: TGTGCCAGCAGTTTGGACAGGCACACTGAAGCTTTCTTT; cdr3_aa: CASSLDRHTEAFF
j_call: TRBJ2-7; d_call: .; clone_size: .; v_call: TRBV15; cdr3_nt: TGTGCCACCAGCATCTTAGTGCCCTCCTACGAGCAGTACTTC; cdr3_aa: CATSILVPSYEQYF
j_call: TRBJ2-7; d_call: TRBD2; clone_size: .; v_call: TRBV12-5; cdr3_nt: TGTGCTAGTGGTTTAGCGGGGGAGGTCGAGCAGTACTTC; cdr3_aa: CASGLAGEVEQYF
j_call: TRBJ2-5; d_call: .; clone_size: few; v_call: TRBV6-2/TRBV6-3; cdr3_nt: TGTGCCAGCAGTTACCCAGGGGCGGGGGCCCAGTACTTC; cdr3_aa: CASSYPGAGAQYF
j_call: TRBJ2-1; d_call: .; clone_size: .; v_call: TRBV7-6; cdr3_nt: TGTGCCAGCAGCTTAGAATCGGGAGTATTAGATGAGCAGTTCTTC; cdr3_aa: CASSLESGVLDEQFF
j_call: TRBJ1-2; d_call: .; clone_size: .; v_call: TRBV4-2; cdr3_nt: TGTGCCAGCAGCCACTCAGGGGCCTCTGGGGCCGTCGGCTACACCTTC; cdr3_aa: CASSHSGASGAVGYTF
j_call: TRBJ2-7; d_call: .; clone_size: .; v_call: TRBV6-5; cdr3_nt: TGTGCCAGCAGTACATCTACCGGGGGCTACGAGCAGTACTTC; cdr3_aa: CASSTSTGGYEQYF
j_call: TRBJ2-4; d_call: .; clone_size: .; v_call: TRBV7-2; cdr3_nt: TGTGCCAGCAGCTTAGGAGCGGGAGCCAAAAACATTCAGTACTTC; cdr3_aa: CASSLGAGAKNIQYF
j_call: TRBJ1-2; d_call: .; clone_size: .; v_call: TRBV5-1; cdr3_nt: TGCGCCAGCAGCTTGGAGGCAGGACCGCGGGGCAACTATGGCTACACCTTC; cdr3_aa: CASSLEAGPRGNYGYTF